Sequencing of this TCR beta chain was carried out in a study of T cells after yellow fever vaccination. The wider study: In the case of low-cell-number fractions, SMART-Seq v4 Ultra Low Input was used for preparation.

For TCR, cDNA came from 5'RACE template switching, which added a universal primer site and UMIs. MiXCR, run by TCRdb on the 5' RACE reads, gives a single entry per CDR3 protein. The table lists roughly 62,000 distinct CDR3 sequences, approximately 7.7% of them singletons. This clonotype was counted many times. Its antigen remains unidentified. Study results and caveats: Highly abundant clonotypes carried over from the bulk population could end up in FACS-sorted repertoires as contaminants. Most clones from primary vaccination were detected again post-booster (roughly 96% CD4, 88% CD8).

The source material was CD8+ T cells sorted from PBMCs, sampled on the day of the first yellow fever vaccination. The origin of this receptor is a man aged 18 to 30 who received the YFV17D yellow fever vaccine.

CDR3 DNA: TGTGCCAGCAGTTTCCCCGGGAATCATGCCTCCTACGAGCAGTACTTC. It is translated as CASSFPGNHASYEQYF. The chain recombines TRBV28 with TRBJ2-7, with a weak D call TRBD2 (5 bases). CDR1 is MDHEN, CDR2 SYDVKM, per germline. Trimming left V 3 bases short and J 0 bases short, with 15 bases between. CDR3 length equals 16 residues.